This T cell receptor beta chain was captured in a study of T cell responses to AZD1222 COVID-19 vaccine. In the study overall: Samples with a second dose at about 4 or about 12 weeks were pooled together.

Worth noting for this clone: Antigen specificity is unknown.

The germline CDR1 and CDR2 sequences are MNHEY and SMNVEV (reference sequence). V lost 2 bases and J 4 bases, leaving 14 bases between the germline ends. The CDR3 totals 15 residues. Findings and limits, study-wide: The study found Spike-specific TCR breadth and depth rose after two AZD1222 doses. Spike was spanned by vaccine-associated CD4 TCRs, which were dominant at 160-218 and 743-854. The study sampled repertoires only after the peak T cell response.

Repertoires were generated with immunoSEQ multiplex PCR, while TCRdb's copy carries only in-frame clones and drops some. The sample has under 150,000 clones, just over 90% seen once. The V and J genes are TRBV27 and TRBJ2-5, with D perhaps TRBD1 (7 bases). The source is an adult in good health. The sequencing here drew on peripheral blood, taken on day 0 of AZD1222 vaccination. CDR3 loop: CASSLTIQGGETQYF. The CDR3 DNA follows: TGTGCCAGCAGTTTAACTATCCAGGGGGGAGAGACCCAGTACTTC.